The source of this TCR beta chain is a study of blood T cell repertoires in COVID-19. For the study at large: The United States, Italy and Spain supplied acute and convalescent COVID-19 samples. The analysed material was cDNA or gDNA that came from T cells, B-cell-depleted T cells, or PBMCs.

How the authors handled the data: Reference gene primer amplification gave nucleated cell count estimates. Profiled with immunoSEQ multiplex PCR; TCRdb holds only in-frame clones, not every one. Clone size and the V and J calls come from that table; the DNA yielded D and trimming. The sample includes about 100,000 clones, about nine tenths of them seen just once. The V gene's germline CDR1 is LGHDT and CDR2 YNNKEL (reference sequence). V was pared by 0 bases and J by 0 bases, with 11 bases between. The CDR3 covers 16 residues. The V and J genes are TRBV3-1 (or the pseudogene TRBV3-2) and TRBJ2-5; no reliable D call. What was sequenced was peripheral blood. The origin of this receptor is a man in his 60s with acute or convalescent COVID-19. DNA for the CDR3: TGTGCCAGCAGCCAAGATCCAGGTTTTGACCAAGAGACCCAGTACTTC. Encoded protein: CASSQDPGFDQETQYF.